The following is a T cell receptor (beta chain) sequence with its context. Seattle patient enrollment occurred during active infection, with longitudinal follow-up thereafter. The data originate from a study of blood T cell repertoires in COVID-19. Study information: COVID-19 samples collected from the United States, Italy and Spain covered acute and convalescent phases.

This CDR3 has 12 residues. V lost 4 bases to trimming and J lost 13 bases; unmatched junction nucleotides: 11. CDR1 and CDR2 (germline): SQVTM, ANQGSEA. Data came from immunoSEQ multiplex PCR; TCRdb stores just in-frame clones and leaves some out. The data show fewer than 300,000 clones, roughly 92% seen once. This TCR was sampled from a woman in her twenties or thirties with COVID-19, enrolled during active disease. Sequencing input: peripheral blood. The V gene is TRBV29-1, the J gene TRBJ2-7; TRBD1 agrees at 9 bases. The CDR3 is CSVGDPGTGIYF. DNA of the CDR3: TGCAGCGTTGGGGATCCCGGGACAGGGATATACTTC.